Listed below are T cell receptor beta chains from one sample, sequenced in a study of HIV-infected patients and healthy controls. One entry per CDR3 protein, called by TCRdb with MiXCR from the 5' RACE reads. The sample lists roughly 7,500 distinct CDR3 sequences, about 7.5% seen once, with roughly a tenth in the top ten. This specimen was blood, taken before antiretroviral therapy. These receptors were taken from an adult with HIV infection. Both conserved end residues are part of each CDR3. A D gene is named only where the DNA matches it firmly. Where a row states a size, it is once, few, many or the class of an expanded clone; other rows omit it.

v_gene	abundance	d_gene	j_gene	CDR3aa	CDR3nt
TRBV4-3	many	TRBD1	TRBJ1-3	CASSQEPQGYSGNTIYF	TGCGCCAGCAGCCAAGAGCCACAGGGGTACTCTGGAAACACCATATATTTT
TRBV7-3	many	TRBD2	TRBJ2-7	CASSSGRGEQYF	TGTGCCAGCTCTAGCGGGAGGGGTGAGCAGTACTTC
TRBV18	.	.	TRBJ1-5	CASSNAGIENQPQHF	TGTGCCAGCTCAAATGCCGGGATCGAAAATCAGCCCCAGCATTTT
TRBV13	many	.	TRBJ1-2	CASSRFPDGPATNYGYTF	TGTGCCAGCAGCCGATTCCCGGACGGACCAGCCACTAACTATGGCTACACCTTC
TRBV4-1	many	.	TRBJ2-6	CASTPVVPGANVLTF	TGCGCCAGCACCCCCGTCGTCCCTGGGGCCAACGTCCTGACTTTC
TRBV7-3	many	.	TRBJ2-2	CASSASGGGELFF	TGTGCCAGCAGCGCGTCAGGAGGCGGGGAGCTGTTTTTT
TRBV6-1	medium-sized	.	TRBJ1-3	CASSELQSGNTIYF	TGTGCCAGCAGTGAGCTCCAATCTGGAAACACCATATATTTT
TRBV28	.	.	TRBJ1-5	CASRRSYSNQPQHF	TGTGCCAGCCGTAGAAGTTATAGCAATCAGCCCCAGCATTTT
TRBV7-9	.	.	TRBJ1-2	CASSFVMENNYGYTF	TGTGCCAGCAGCTTCGTGATGGAGAATAACTATGGCTACACCTTC
TRBV29-1	many	TRBD1	TRBJ1-1	CSVVDRGDTEAFF	TGCAGCGTCGTAGACAGGGGTGACACTGAAGCTTTCTTT
TRBV30	medium-sized	.	TRBJ1-6	CAWSGQNNSPLHF	TGTGCCTGGAGTGGGCAGAATAATTCACCCCTCCACTTT
TRBV3-1	large	.	TRBJ2-3	CASSQDAGRGIKDTQYF	TGTGCCAGCAGCCAAGATGCGGGGCGAGGCATCAAAGATACGCAGTATTTT
TRBV20-1	many	TRBD1	TRBJ2-5	CSALRTGLQETQYF	TGCAGTGCTTTACGGACAGGGCTCCAAGAGACCCAGTACTTC
TRBV4-2	few	.	TRBJ1-2	CASSQGVGNYGYTF	TGTGCCAGCAGCCAAGGGGTTGGGAACTATGGCTACACCTTC
TRBV6-1	.	TRBD1	TRBJ2-1	CASSEYRGRFYNEQFF	TGTGCCAGCAGTGAATACAGGGGGCGATTTTACAATGAGCAGTTCTTC
TRBV5-1	.	.	TRBJ1-1	CASSFPAGRSNTEAFF	TGCGCCAGCAGCTTCCCGGCGGGGCGGTCGAACACTGAAGCTTTCTTT
TRBV6-6	few	.	TRBJ1-3	CASSYSQGTFSGNTIYF	TGTGCCAGCAGTTACTCCCAGGGAACTTTCTCTGGAAACACCATATATTTT
TRBV5-1	medium-sized	.	TRBJ1-5	CASSPGSSLNQPQHF	TGCGCCAGCAGCCCCGGGAGCAGCCTCAATCAGCCCCAGCATTTT
TRBV15	medium-sized	.	TRBJ2-7	CATSRDVGYEQYF	TGTGCCACCAGCAGAGATGTGGGCTACGAGCAGTACTTC
TRBV7-2	.	.	TRBJ1-4	CASSSRRGTNEKLFF	TGTGCCAGCAGCTCGCGGAGGGGAACTAATGAAAAACTGTTTTTT
TRBV27	medium-sized	.	TRBJ2-7	CASSLDRGQGVSGEQYF	TGTGCCAGCAGTTTAGATCGTGGGCAGGGAGTCTCTGGCGAGCAGTACTTC
TRBV20-1	medium-sized	TRBD2	TRBJ2-5	CRASGSRQETQYF	TGCAGGGCAAGCGGGAGTCGGCAAGAGACCCAGTACTTC
TRBV6-2/TRBV6-3	.	TRBD2	TRBJ2-4	CASSLFPGLARSLDDIQYF	TGTGCCAGCAGTCTCTTTCCGGGACTAGCGCGTTCTTTAGATGACATTCAGTACTTC
TRBV19	medium-sized	.	TRBJ1-5	CASDSDGNQPQHF	TGTGCCAGTGACTCCGACGGGAATCAGCCCCAGCATTTT
TRBV19	.	.	TRBJ1-5	CASSIRGASNQPQHF	TGTGCCAGTAGTATTAGGGGCGCGAGCAATCAGCCCCAGCATTTT
TRBV7-8	.	TRBD2	TRBJ2-1	CASRTTSGDYNEQFF	TGTGCCAGCAGGACGACTAGCGGAGACTACAATGAGCAGTTCTTC
TRBV28	few	.	TRBJ2-1	CASRLPGLLHYNEQFF	TGTGCCAGCAGACTCCCGGGTCTACTCCACTACAATGAGCAGTTCTTC
TRBV10-3	medium-sized	TRBD1	TRBJ2-4	CATGNGQGAVIQYF	TGTGCCACAGGAAACGGACAGGGGGCTGTCATTCAGTACTTC
TRBV7-2	few	TRBD2	TRBJ2-7	CASSLKGPSGRAVYEQYF	TGTGCCAGCAGCTTAAAGGGTCCTAGCGGGAGGGCCGTGTACGAGCAGTACTTC
TRBV7-9	medium-sized	.	TRBJ1-1	CASRFPGDEAFF	TGTGCCAGCAGATTTCCGGGAGATGAAGCTTTCTTT
TRBV6-6	medium-sized	TRBD1	TRBJ2-7	CASSRDRVSYEQYF	TGTGCCAGCAGCCGGGACAGGGTCTCCTACGAGCAGTACTTC
TRBV7-2	many	.	TRBJ1-4	CASSSKALAGVGPRSREKLFF	TGTGCCAGCAGCTCTAAGGCCCTCGCGGGGGTCGGGCCGCGGAGCCGCGAAAAACTGTTTTTT
TRBV6-2/TRBV6-3	few	.	TRBJ2-1	CASSPSENEQFF	TGTGCCAGCAGTCCCTCGGAGAATGAGCAGTTCTTC
TRBV29-1	many	.	TRBJ1-1	CSTPGRGGTEAFF	TGCAGCACCCCGGGACGGGGGGGGACTGAAGCTTTCTTT
TRBV4-1	many	.	TRBJ1-4	CASSQWAGAEKLFF	TGCGCCAGCAGCCAATGGGCTGGCGCAGAAAAACTGTTTTTT
TRBV6-6	few	.	TRBJ1-5	CASSYALRDQPQHF	TGTGCCAGCAGTTACGCCCTTCGTGATCAGCCCCAGCATTTT
TRBV6-5	.	.	TRBJ1-1	CASGMTAEAFF	TGTGCCAGCGGAATGACCGCTGAAGCTTTCTTT
TRBV5-4	medium-sized	TRBD2	TRBJ2-1	CASSRSSGGTSSYNEQFF	TGTGCCAGCAGCCGTTCTAGCGGGGGTACCAGCTCCTACAATGAGCAGTTCTTC
TRBV5-4	few	TRBD1	TRBJ1-3	CASSYGTVGNTIYF	TGTGCCAGCAGCTATGGGACAGTAGGAAACACCATATATTTT
TRBV18	many	TRBD2	TRBJ2-1	CASSPPGTSANNEQFF	TGTGCCAGCTCACCACCAGGGACTAGCGCTAACAATGAGCAGTTCTTC
TRBV6-2/TRBV6-3	.	TRBD2	TRBJ2-1	CASSSAWGGKYNEQFF	TGTGCCAGCAGTTCCGCCTGGGGGGGGAAGTACAATGAGCAGTTCTTC
TRBV6-5	medium-sized	.	TRBJ1-1	CASSERQLNTEAFF	TGTGCCAGCAGTGAAAGACAGCTGAACACTGAAGCTTTCTTT
TRBV5-8	.	TRBD1	TRBJ2-5	CASSPGQGSYQETQYF	TGTGCCAGCAGCCCCGGACAGGGCTCGTACCAAGAGACCCAGTACTTC
TRBV19	many	.	TRBJ1-5	CASSITRTHQPQHF	TGTGCCAGTAGTATCACCAGGACTCATCAGCCCCAGCATTTT
TRBV5-1	medium-sized	TRBD1	TRBJ1-2	CASSPGTGQQMDNYGYTF	TGCGCCAGCAGCCCGGGGACAGGGCAACAAATGGATAACTATGGCTACACCTTC
TRBV28	medium-sized	.	TRBJ2-7	CASSSRDGTSYEQYF	TGTGCCAGCAGTTCCCGGGACGGTACCTCCTACGAGCAGTACTTC
TRBV20-1	medium-sized	.	TRBJ1-5	CSARSGALSNQPQHF	TGCAGTGCTAGATCAGGGGCTCTTAGCAATCAGCCCCAGCATTTT